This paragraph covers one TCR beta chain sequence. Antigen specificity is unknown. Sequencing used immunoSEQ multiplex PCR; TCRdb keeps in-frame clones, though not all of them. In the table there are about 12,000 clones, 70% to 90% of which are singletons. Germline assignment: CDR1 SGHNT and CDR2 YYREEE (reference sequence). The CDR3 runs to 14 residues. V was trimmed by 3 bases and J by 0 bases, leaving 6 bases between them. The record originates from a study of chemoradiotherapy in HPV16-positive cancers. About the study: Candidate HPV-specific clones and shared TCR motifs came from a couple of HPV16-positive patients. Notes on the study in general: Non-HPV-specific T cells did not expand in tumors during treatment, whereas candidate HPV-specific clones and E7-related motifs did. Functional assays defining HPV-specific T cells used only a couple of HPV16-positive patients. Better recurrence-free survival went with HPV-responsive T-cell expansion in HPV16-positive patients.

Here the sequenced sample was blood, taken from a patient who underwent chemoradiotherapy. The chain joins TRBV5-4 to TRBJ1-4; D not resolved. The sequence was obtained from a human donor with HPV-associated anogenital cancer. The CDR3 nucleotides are TGTGCCAGCAGCTCTGGTGCAACTAATGAAAAACTGTTTTTT. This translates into CASSSGATNEKLFF.